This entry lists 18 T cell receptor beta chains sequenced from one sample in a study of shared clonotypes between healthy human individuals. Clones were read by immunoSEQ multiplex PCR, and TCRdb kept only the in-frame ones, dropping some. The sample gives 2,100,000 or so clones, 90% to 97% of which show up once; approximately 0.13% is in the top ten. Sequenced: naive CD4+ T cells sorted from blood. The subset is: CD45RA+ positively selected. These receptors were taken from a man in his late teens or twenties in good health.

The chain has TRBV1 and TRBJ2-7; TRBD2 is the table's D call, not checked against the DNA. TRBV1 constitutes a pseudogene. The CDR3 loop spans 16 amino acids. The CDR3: CTSSQALAGGPYEQYF. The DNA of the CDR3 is TGCACCAGCAGCCAAGCATTAGCGGGAGGGCCCTACGAGCAGTACTTC.

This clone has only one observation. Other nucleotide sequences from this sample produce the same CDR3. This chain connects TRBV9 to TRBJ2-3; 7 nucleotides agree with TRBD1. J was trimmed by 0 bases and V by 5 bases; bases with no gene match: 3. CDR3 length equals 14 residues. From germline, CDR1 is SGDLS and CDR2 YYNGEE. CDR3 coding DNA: TGTGCCAGCAGTCCGACAGGGAGCACAGATACGCAGTATTTT. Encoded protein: CASSPTGSTDTQYF.

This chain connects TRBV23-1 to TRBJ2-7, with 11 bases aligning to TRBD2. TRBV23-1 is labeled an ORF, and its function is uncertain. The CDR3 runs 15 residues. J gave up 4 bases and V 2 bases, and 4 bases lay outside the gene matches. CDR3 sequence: CASSQPRTSGYEQYF. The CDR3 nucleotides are TGCGCCAGCAGTCAACCCCGGACTAGCGGGTACGAGCAGTACTTC.

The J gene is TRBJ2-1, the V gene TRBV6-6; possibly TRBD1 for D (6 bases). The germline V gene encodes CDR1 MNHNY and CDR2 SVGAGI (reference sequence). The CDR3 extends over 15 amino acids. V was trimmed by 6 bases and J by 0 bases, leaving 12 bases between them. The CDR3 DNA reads TGTGCCAGCAGCTCCGGACAGTACTCCTACAATGAGCAGTTCTTC. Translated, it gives CASSSGQYSYNEQFF.

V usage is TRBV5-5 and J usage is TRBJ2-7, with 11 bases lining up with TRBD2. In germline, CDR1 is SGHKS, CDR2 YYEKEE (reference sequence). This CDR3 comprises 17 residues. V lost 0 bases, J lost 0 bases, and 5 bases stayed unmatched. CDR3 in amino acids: CASSLALAGGLSYEQYF. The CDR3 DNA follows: TGTGCCAGCAGCTTGGCGCTAGCGGGGGGACTCTCCTACGAGCAGTACTTC.

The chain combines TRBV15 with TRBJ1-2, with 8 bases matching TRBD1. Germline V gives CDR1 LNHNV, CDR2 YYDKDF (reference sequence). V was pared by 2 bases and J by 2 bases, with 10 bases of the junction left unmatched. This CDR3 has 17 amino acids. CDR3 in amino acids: CATSRSGQGRINYGYTF. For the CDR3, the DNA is TGTGCCACCAGCAGATCCGGACAGGGTAGGATCAACTATGGCTACACCTTC.

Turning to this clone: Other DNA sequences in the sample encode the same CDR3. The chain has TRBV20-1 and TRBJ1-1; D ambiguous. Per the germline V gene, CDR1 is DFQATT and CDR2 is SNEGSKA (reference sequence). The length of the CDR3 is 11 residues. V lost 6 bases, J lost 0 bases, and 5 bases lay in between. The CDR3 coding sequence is TGCAGTGCGAGGATGAACACTGAAGCTTTCTTT. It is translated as CSARMNTEAFF.

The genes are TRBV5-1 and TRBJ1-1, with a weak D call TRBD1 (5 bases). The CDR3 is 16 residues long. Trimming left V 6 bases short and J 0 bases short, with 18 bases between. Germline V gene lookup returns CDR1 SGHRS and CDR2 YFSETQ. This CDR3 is CASKLATAMMNTEAFF. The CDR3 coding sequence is TGCGCCAGCAAGCTGGCGACAGCGATGATGAACACTGAAGCTTTCTTT.

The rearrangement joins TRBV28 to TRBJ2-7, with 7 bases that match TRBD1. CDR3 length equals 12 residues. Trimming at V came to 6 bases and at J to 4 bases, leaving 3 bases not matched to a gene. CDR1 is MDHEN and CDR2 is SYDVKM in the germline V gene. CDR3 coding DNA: TGTGCCAGCAGGACAGGGCCTTACGAGCAGTACTTC. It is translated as CASRTGPYEQYF.

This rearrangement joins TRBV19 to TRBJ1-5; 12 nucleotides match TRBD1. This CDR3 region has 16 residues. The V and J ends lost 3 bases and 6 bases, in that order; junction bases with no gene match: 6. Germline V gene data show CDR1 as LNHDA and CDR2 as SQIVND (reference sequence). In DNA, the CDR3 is TGTGCCAGTAGTATCCTCGGGACAGGGGGCTTTCAGCCCCAGCATTTT. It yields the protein CASSILGTGGFQPQHF.

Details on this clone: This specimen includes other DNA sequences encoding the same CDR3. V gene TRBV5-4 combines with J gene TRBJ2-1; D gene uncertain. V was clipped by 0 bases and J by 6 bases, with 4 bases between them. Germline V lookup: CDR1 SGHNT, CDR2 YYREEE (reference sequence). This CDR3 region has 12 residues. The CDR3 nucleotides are TGTGCCAGCAGCTTGGACTCCAATGAGCAGTTCTTC. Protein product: CASSLDSNEQFF.

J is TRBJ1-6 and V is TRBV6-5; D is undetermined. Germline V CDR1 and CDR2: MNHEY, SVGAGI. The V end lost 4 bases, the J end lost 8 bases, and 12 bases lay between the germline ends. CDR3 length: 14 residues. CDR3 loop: CASSSGWVYSPLHF. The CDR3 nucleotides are TGTGCCAGCAGTTCCGGGTGGGTTTATTCACCCCTCCACTTT.

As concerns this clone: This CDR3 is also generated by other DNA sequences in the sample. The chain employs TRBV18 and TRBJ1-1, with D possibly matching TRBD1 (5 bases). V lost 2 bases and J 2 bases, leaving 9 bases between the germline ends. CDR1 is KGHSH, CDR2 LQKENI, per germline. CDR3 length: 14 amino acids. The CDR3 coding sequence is TGTGCCAGCTCACCAGGGGGTCTAAACACTGAAGCTTTCTTT. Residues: CASSPGGLNTEAFF.

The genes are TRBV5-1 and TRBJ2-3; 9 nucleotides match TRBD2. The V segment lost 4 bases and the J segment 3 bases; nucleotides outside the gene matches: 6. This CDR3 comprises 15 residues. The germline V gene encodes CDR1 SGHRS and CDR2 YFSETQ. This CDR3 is CASSERSGGTDTQYF. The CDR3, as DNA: TGCGCCAGCAGCGAAAGAAGCGGGGGGACAGATACGCAGTATTTT.

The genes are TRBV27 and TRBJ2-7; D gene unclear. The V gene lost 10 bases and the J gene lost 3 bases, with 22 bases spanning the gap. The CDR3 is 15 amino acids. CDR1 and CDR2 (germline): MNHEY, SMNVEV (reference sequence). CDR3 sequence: CATSQTWTGGYEQYF. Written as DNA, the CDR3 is TGTGCCACCTCCCAAACTTGGACGGGCGGCTACGAGCAGTACTTC.

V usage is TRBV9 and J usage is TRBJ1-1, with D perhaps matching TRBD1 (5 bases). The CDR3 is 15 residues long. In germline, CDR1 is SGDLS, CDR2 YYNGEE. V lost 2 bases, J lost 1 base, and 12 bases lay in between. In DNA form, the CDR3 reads TGTGCCAGCAGCGTGGGGACTCTGTCGAACACTGAAGCTTTCTTT. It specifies CASSVGTLSNTEAFF.

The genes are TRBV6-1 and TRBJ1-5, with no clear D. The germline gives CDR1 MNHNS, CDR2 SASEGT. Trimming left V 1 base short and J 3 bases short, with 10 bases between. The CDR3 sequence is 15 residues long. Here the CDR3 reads CASSEVSRYNQPQHF. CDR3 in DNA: TGTGCCAGCAGTGAAGTCTCCAGATACAATCAGCCCCAGCATTTT.

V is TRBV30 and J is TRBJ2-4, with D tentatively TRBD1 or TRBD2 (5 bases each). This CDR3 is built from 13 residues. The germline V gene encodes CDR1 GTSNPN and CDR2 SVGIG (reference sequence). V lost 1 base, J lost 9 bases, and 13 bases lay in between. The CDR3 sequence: CAWSEGSKGIQYF. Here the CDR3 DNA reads TGTGCCTGGAGTGAGGGGAGCAAGGGCATTCAGTACTTC. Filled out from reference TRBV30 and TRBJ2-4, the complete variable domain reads SQTIHQWPATLVQPVGSPLSLECTVEGTSNPNLYWYRQAAGRGLQLLFYSVGIGQISSEVPQNLSASRPQDRQFILSSKKLLLSDSGFYLCAWSEGSKGIQYFGAGTRLSVL.